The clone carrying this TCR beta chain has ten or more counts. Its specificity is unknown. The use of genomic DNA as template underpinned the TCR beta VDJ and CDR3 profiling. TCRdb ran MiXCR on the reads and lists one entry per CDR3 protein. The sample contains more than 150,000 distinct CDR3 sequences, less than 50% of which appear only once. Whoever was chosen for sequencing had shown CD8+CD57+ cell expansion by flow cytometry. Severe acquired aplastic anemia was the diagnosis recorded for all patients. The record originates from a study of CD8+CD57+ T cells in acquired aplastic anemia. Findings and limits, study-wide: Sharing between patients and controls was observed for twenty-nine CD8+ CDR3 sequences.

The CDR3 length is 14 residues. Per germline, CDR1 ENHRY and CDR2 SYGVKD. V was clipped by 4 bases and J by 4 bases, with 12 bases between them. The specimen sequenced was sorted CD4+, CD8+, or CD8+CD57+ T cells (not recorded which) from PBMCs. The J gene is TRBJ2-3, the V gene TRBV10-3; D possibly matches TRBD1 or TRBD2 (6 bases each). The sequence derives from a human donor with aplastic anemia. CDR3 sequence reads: CAISGRGAADTQYF. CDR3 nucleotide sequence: TGTGCCATCAGTGGAAGGGGGGCCGCAGATACGCAGTATTTT.